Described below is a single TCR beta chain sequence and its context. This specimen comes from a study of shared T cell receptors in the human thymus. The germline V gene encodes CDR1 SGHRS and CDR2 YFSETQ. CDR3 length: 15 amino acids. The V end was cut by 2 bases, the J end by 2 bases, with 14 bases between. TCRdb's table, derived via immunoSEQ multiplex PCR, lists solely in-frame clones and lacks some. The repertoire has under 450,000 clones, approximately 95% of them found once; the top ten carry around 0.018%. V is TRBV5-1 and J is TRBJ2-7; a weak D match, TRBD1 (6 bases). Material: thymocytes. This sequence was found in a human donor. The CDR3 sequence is CASSFRDTSPYEQYF. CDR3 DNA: TGCGCCAGCAGCTTCCGGGACACCTCTCCCTACGAGCAGTACTTC.